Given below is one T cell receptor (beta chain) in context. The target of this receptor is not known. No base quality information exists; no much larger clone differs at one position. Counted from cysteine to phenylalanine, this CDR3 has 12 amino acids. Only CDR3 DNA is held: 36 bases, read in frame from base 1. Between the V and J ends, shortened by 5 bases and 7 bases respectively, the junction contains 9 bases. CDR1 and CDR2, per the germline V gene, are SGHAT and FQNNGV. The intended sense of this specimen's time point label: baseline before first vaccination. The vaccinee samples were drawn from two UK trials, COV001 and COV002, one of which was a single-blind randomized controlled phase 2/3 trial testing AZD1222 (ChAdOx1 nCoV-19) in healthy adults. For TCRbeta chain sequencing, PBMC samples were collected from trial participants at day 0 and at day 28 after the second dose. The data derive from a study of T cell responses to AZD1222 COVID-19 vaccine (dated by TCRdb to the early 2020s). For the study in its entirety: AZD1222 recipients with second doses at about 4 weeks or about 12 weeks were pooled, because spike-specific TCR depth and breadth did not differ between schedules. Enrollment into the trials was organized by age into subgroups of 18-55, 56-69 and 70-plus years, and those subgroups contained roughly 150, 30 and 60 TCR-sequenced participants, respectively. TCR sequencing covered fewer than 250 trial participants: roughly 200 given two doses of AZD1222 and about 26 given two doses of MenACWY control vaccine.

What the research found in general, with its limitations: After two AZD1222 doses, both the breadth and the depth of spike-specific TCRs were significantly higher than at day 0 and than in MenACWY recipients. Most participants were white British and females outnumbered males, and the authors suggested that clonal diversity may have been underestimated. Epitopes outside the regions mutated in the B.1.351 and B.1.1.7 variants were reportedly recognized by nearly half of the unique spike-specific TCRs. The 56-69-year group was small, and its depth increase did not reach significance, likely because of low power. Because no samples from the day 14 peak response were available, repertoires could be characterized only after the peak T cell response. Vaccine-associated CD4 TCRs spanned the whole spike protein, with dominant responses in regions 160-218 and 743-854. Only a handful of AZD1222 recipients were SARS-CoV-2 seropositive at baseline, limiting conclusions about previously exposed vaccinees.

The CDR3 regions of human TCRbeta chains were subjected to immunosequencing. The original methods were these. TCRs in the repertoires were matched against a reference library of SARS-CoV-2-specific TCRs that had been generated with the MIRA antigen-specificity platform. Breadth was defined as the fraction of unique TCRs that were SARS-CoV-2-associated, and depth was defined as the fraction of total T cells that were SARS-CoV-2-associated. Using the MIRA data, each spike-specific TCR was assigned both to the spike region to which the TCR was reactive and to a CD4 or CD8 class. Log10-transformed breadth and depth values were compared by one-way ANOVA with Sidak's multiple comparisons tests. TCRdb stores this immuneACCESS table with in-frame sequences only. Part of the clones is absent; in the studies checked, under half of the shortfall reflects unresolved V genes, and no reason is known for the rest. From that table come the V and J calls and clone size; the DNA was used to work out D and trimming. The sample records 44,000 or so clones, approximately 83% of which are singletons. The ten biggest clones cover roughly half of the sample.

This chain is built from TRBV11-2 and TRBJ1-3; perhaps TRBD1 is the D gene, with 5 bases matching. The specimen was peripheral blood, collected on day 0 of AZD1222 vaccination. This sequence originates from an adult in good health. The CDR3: CASSVRGNTIYF. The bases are TGTGCCAGCAGCGTTCGGGGGAACACCATATATTTT.